Reported below is one TCR beta chain. This sample was included in a study of blood T cell repertoires in COVID-19. Study at large: The samples span acute and convalescent COVID-19 from the United States, Italy and Spain. T cells, B-cell-depleted T cells, or PBMCs provided the cDNA or gDNA that served as material.

The germline V gene has CDR1 MNHEY and CDR2 SVGEGT. The CDR3 runs 12 residues. Trimming removed 5 bases from V and 1 base from J, with 5 bases in between. The repertoire was sequenced with immunoSEQ multiplex PCR; TCRdb's copy has only in-frame clones and lacks some. The data show 200,000 to 300,000 clones, around 92% seen once. The cohort comprised adults aged roughly 18 to 100 years residing in some 24 US areas. Which cohort a participant joined came from the clinical history participants gave. This TCR derives from a woman under 40 with acute COVID-19. The chain is built from TRBV6-2 or TRBV6-3 and TRBJ2-5; D remains ambiguous. Material for sequencing was PBMCs or T cells enriched from blood (not recorded which). The CDR3 DNA follows: TGTGCCAGCAGTCCCATCCAAGAGACCCAGTACTTC. Amino acids: CASSPIQETQYF.